This T cell receptor (beta chain) originates from a study of shared clonotypes between healthy human individuals. The V and J ends lost 1 base and 3 bases respectively, with 21 bases between them. The germline gives CDR1 SEHNR, CDR2 FQNEAQ (reference sequence). The CDR3 loop spans 18 amino acids. Deep-level assay runs were performed. Genomic DNA of every subset was divided equally among multiple immunoSEQ plates. Assay used: immunoSEQ multiplex PCR; TCRdb lists only in-frame clones, some missing. The data hold roughly 500,000 clones, with more than 65% observed a single time. In this sample, this clone turned up once. The donors were all Caucasian adults (living in Nashville, Tennessee).

Input material: PBMCs. This TCR was sampled from a woman aged 40 to 55 in good health. Some clones in this sample may be carry-over from other donors' samples. The chain employs TRBV7-9 and TRBJ2-5; D possibly corresponds to TRBD1 (5 bases). CDR3 protein: CASSLGVWQGPQEETQYF. In DNA form, the CDR3 reads TGTGCCAGCAGCTTAGGGGTTTGGCAGGGCCCACAGGAAGAGACCCAGTACTTC.